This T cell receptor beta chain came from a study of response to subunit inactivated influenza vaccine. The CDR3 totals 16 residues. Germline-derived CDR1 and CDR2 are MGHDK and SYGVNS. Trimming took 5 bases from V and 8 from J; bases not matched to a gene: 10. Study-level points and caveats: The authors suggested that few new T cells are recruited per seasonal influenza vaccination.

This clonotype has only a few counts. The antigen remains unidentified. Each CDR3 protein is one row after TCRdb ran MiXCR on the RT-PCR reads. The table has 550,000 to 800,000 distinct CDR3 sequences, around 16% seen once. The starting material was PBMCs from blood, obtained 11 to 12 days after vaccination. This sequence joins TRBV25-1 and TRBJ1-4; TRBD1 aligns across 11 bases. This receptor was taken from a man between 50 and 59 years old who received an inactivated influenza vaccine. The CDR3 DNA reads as TGTGCCAGCAGTCCCTTCCAGGGACAGGGGGAGGAAAAACTGTTTTTT. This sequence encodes CASSPFQGQGEEKLFF.